Below are 32 T cell receptor beta chains sequenced from a single sample in a study of blood T cell repertoires in COVID-19. TCRdb's table, derived via immunoSEQ multiplex PCR, lists solely in-frame clones and lacks some. Of 70,000 to 100,000 clones in the sample, 88% are singletons; the top ten hold roughly 7.4%. Sequencing was performed on peripheral blood. The receptors come from a woman between 65 and 79 years old with acute or convalescent COVID-19.

The DNA of the CDR3 is TGTGCCAGCTCACCAAGACAGGATTACGAGCAGTACTTC. This translates into CASSPRQDYEQYF. V gene TRBV18 combines with J gene TRBJ2-7; D perhaps matches TRBD1 (6 bases). V was trimmed by 2 bases and J by 4 bases, leaving 9 bases between them. The CDR3 is made up of 13 amino acids. CDR1 and CDR2 (germline): KGHSH, LQKENI.

V usage is TRBV10-1 and J usage is TRBJ2-7, with a weak D call TRBD1 (6 bases). CDR1 and CDR2 (germline): WNHNN, SYGVQD (reference sequence). V lost 6 bases and J 1 base, leaving 19 bases between the germline ends. The CDR3 runs to 16 residues. The CDR3 loop is CASREVVWDISYEQYF. CDR3 nucleotide sequence: TGCGCCAGCAGAGAGGTTGTGTGGGACATTTCCTACGAGCAGTACTTC.

This chain joins TRBV4-2 and TRBJ1-3; D remains ambiguous. Trimming left V 0 bases short and J 14 bases short, with 14 bases between. Germline CDR1 reads LGHNA; CDR2 reads YNFKEQ. The CDR3 covers 13 residues. This CDR3 reads CASSQDLGLRVYF. CDR3 DNA: TGTGCCAGCAGCCAAGATCTAGGGCTGAGGGTATATTTT.

V usage is TRBV14 and J usage is TRBJ1-5, with D possibly being TRBD1 (5 bases). The germline V and J ends were trimmed by 0 bases and 0 bases, with 12 bases remaining between them. From germline, CDR1 is SGHDN and CDR2 FVKESK. The CDR3 has 17 residues. The CDR3 is CASSQDRRGTSNQPQHF. The CDR3 coding sequence is TGTGCCAGCAGCCAAGACCGACGGGGGACTAGCAATCAGCCCCAGCATTTT. The full variable domain, in which reference TRBV14 and TRBJ1-5 provide the parts outside the CDR3, is EAGVTQFPSHSVIEKGQTVTLRCDPISGHDNLYWYRRVMGKEIKFLLHFVKESKQDESGMPNNRFLAERTGGTYSTLKVQPAELEDSGVYFCASSQDRRGTSNQPQHFGDGTRLSIL.

V and J are TRBV2 and TRBJ1-1; D is possibly TRBD1 (6 bases). Germline CDR1 reads SNHLY; CDR2 reads FYNNEI. The V gene lost 7 bases and the J gene lost 3 bases, with 15 bases spanning the gap. This CDR3 spans 14 amino acids. CDR3 protein: CASIKGGLDTEAFF. For the CDR3, the DNA is TGTGCCAGCATTAAAGGGGGATTGGACACTGAAGCTTTCTTT.

This clone was seen only a few times. J is TRBJ1-2 and V is TRBV2; unclear D gene. V was trimmed by 1 base and J by 4 bases, leaving 4 bases between them. The CDR3 loop spans 12 amino acids. Germline V gene sequence: CDR1 SNHLY, CDR2 FYNNEI. The DNA of the CDR3 is TGTGCCAGCAGTGAAGACGGCTATGGCTACACCTTC. Protein sequence: CASSEDGYGYTF.

The chain joins TRBV7-2 to TRBJ1-2; D gene unclear. The V end was cut by 2 bases, the J end by 1 base, with 11 bases between. This CDR3 region has 15 residues. The germline CDR1 and CDR2 sequences are SGHTA and FQGNSA. CDR3 bases: TGTGCCAGCAGCTTATTGCCAGAGGATAACTATGGCTACACCTTC. It codes for CASSLLPEDNYGYTF.

The chain recombines TRBV4-1 with TRBJ2-7; TRBD2 matches at 8 bases. The CDR3 length is 17 residues. With 3 bases clipped from V and 5 bases from J, the junction kept 15 bases outside the gene matches. Germline V gene data show CDR1 as MGHRA and CDR2 as YSYEKL. CDR3 nucleotide sequence: TGCGCCAGCAGCCAGTCCGTGACAGCGGGAGTTGTCAACGAGCAGTACTTC. It codes for CASSQSVTAGVVNEQYF.

This clone was observed a handful of times. This sequence joins TRBV11-3 and TRBJ2-2, with TRBD2 identical over 8 bases. Germline V gene lookup returns CDR1 SGHNT and CDR2 YENEEA. V lost 7 bases and J lost 7; bases outside the gene matches: 8. The CDR3 extends over 14 amino acids. The chain's CDR3 is CASNRGGTDGELFF. The DNA for the CDR3 is TGTGCCAGCAACCGCGGGGGGACTGACGGGGAGCTGTTTTTT.

The chain joins TRBV2 to TRBJ1-1; D is unclear. This CDR3 region has 13 residues. Germline lookup yields CDR1 SNHLY and CDR2 FYNNEI. Trimming stripped 1 base from V and 4 bases from J, with 7 bases between. The CDR3 coding sequence is TGTGCCAGCAGTGAAGGCGATTTCACTGAAGCTTTCTTT. Translated, it gives CASSEGDFTEAFF.

V and J are TRBV7-9 and TRBJ1-2, with D unclear. Trimming pared 6 bases from V and 5 bases from J, leaving 7 bases between. The CDR3 sequence is 11 residues long. The germline CDR1 and CDR2 sequences are SEHNR and FQNEAQ (reference sequence). CDR3 sequence (DNA): TGTGCCAGCAGACTCGATTATGGCTACACCTTC. Its translation: CASRLDYGYTF.

V usage is TRBV9 and J usage is TRBJ1-2, with 11 bases lining up with TRBD1. This CDR3 comprises 16 residues. Losses at the gene ends were 3 bases for V and 8 bases for J; bases not matched to a gene: 12. CDR1 and CDR2 (germline): SGDLS, YYNGEE. This chain's CDR3 is CASSADPGQGARGYTF. The CDR3 DNA is TGTGCCAGCAGCGCCGACCCTGGACAGGGGGCGCGGGGCTACACCTTC. The full variable domain, completed using reference TRBV9 and TRBJ1-2, is DSGVTQTPKHLITATGQRVTLRCSPRSGDLSVYWYQQSLDQGLQFLIQYYNGEERAKGNILERFSAQQFPDLHSELNLSSLELGDSALYFCASSADPGQGARGYTFGSGTRLTVV.

The chain joins TRBV3-1 (or the pseudogene TRBV3-2) to TRBJ2-2, with D possibly matching TRBD1 (6 bases). The CDR3 is 14 amino acids. The V gene's germline CDR1 is LGHDT and CDR2 YNNKEL (reference sequence). Trimming cost V 2 bases and J 7 bases, with 11 bases left between them. The CDR3 loop reads CASSQIQGGGELFF. The CDR3 DNA is TGTGCCAGCAGCCAAATACAGGGCGGCGGGGAGCTGTTTTTT.

The chain employs TRBV5-1 and TRBJ1-4, with D possibly being TRBD1 (6 bases). There are 14 residues in the CDR3. Deletions cut 0 bases from V and 7 bases from J, with 10 bases between. Germline-derived CDR1 and CDR2 are SGHRS and YFSETQ. The CDR3 sequence is CASSLVQGSEKLFF. CDR3 nucleotide sequence: TGCGCCAGCAGCTTGGTTCAGGGGTCTGAAAAACTGTTTTTT.

This clone was recorded only once. The genes are TRBV30 and TRBJ2-2; a weak D match, TRBD2 (5 bases). This CDR3 comprises 14 residues. V lost 3 bases and J lost 1, with 9 bases in between. Germline loops: CDR1 GTSNPN, CDR2 SVGIG (reference sequence). CDR3 region: CAWRAAKNTGELFF. CDR3 DNA sequence: TGTGCCTGGAGAGCGGCAAAGAACACCGGGGAGCTGTTTTTT. The variable domain in full, completed from reference TRBV30 and TRBJ2-2, reads SQTIHQWPATLVQPVGSPLSLECTVEGTSNPNLYWYRQAAGRGLQLLFYSVGIGQISSEVPQNLSASRPQDRQFILSSKKLLLSDSGFYLCAWRAAKNTGELFFGEGSRLTVL.

This rearrangement joins TRBV28 to TRBJ2-7; TRBD1 matches 10 bases. V gave up 3 bases and J gave up 0 bases; unmatched junction bases: 8. In germline, CDR1 is MDHEN, CDR2 SYDVKM. The CDR3 is 17 residues long. CDR3 sequence (DNA): TGTGCCAGCAGTTTTGGTCCGGGACAGGGGAGCTCCTACGAGCAGTACTTC. Translated: CASSFGPGQGSSYEQYF.

This rearrangement joins TRBV30 to TRBJ1-2; 10 bases are shared with TRBD1. The V and J ends lost 7 bases and 4 bases, in that order; junction bases with no gene match: 6. Germline CDR1 GTSNPN, CDR2 SVGIG (reference sequence). The CDR3 has 13 residues. The CDR3, as DNA: TGTGCCTCGACAGGGGGCTCCGGCTATGGCTACACCTTC. This gives the protein CASTGGSGYGYTF.

The J gene is TRBJ1-4, the V gene TRBV27; D not resolved. The germline CDR1 and CDR2 sequences are MNHEY and SMNVEV (reference sequence). The CDR3 extends over 14 amino acids. The V end was cut by 5 bases, the J end by 3 bases, with 10 bases between. The CDR3 spells CASSRGLSNEKLFF. The CDR3 nucleotides read TGTGCCAGCAGTCGGGGTTTGTCTAATGAAAAACTGTTTTTT.

V gene TRBV5-5 combines with J gene TRBJ2-5; 10 bases match TRBD2. The CDR3 consists of 17 residues. The germline gives CDR1 SGHKS, CDR2 YYEKEE (reference sequence). The ends lost 0 bases at V and 5 bases at J; junction bases unmatched: 10. The CDR3 coding sequence is TGTGCCAGCAGCTTGGGCCGTTCTAGCGGGAGATTTGAGACCCAGTACTTC. It is translated as CASSLGRSSGRFETQYF.

This chain connects TRBV9 to TRBJ2-2, with D perhaps TRBD2 (5 bases). This CDR3 has 14 residues. The germline gives CDR1 SGDLS, CDR2 YYNGEE. The V gene lost 4 bases and the J gene lost 4 bases, with 11 bases spanning the gap. CDR3 sequence (DNA): TGTGCCAGCAGCCCTTCGGGAAGCACCGGGGAGCTGTTTTTT. This translates into CASSPSGSTGELFF. Full variable domain (rest looked up from reference TRBV9 and TRBJ2-2): DSGVTQTPKHLITATGQRVTLRCSPRSGDLSVYWYQQSLDQGLQFLIQYYNGEERAKGNILERFSAQQFPDLHSELNLSSLELGDSALYFCASSPSGSTGELFFGEGSRLTVL.

This clone was seen only once. This chain links TRBV29-1 with TRBJ1-1; maybe TRBD1 (6 bases). The germline V gene has CDR1 SQVTM and CDR2 ANQGSEA. This CDR3 is 11 amino acids long. V was pared by 7 bases and J by 8 bases, with 14 bases between. The DNA for the CDR3 is TGCAGCGCTGGGGGCAGGGTCGAAGCTTTCTTT. Its translation is CSAGGRVEAFF.

This chain links TRBV30 with TRBJ1-2; no firm D call. The CDR3 is 14 amino acids. V lost 3 bases, J lost 3 bases, and 14 bases lay in between. CDR1 and CDR2 (germline): GTSNPN, SVGIG (reference sequence). This CDR3 is CAWSLPITHYGYTF. Here the CDR3 DNA reads TGTGCCTGGAGCCTCCCTATTACTCACTATGGCTACACCTTC.

The chain couples TRBV10-3 to TRBJ2-7, with unresolved D. Germline CDR1 and CDR2: ENHRY and SYGVKD. Trimming removed 2 bases from V and 5 bases from J, with 7 bases in between. CDR3 length equals 12 residues. The CDR3 protein is CAISELLDEQYF. CDR3 in DNA: TGTGCCATCAGTGAGCTCTTAGACGAGCAGTACTTC.

The chain links TRBV28 to TRBJ2-7; possible D gene TRBD1, 6 bases. This CDR3 comprises 15 residues. Germline CDR1 reads MDHEN; CDR2 reads SYDVKM. The V end lost 4 bases, the J end lost 2 bases, and 15 bases lay between the germline ends. CDR3 protein: CASSSAYRAPYEQYF. The DNA for the CDR3 is TGTGCCAGCAGTTCCGCATACAGGGCTCCCTACGAGCAGTACTTC.

V is TRBV27 and J is TRBJ2-7, with D perhaps matching TRBD1 (6 bases). Germline lookup yields CDR1 MNHEY and CDR2 SMNVEV (reference sequence). V lost 5 bases, J lost 2 bases, and 13 bases lay in between. This CDR3 spans 14 amino acids. Written as DNA, the CDR3 is TGTGCCAGCAGTGGGTCCAGGGGCCCCTACGAGCAGTACTTC. Encoded protein: CASSGSRGPYEQYF.

The chain is built from TRBV5-1 and TRBJ2-5; D is possibly TRBD1 (6 bases). The CDR3 extends over 14 amino acids. The V and J ends lost 0 bases and 4 bases respectively, with 10 bases between them. CDR1 and CDR2 (germline): SGHRS, YFSETQ. CDR3: CASSLVGGIETQYF. The DNA for the CDR3 is TGCGCCAGCAGCTTGGTAGGGGGAATAGAGACCCAGTACTTC. Supplemented by reference TRBV5-1 and TRBJ2-5, the full variable domain reads KAGVTQTPRYLIKTRGQQVTLSCSPISGHRSVSWYQQTPGQGLQFLFEYFSETQRNKGNFPGRFSGRQFSNSRSEMNVSTLELGDSALYLCASSLVGGIETQYFGPGTRLLVL.

The chain couples TRBV6-5 to TRBJ1-2, with D unclear. Germline V lookup: CDR1 MNHEY, CDR2 SVGAGI. The CDR3 runs 14 residues. V was trimmed by 3 bases and J by 8 bases, leaving 16 bases between them. As DNA, the CDR3 is TGTGCCAGCAGTTATGGGCAGAATTTGGGCGGCTACACCTTC. Translated: CASSYGQNLGGYTF.

The rearrangement links TRBV6-5 to TRBJ1-4, with 10 bases identical to TRBD1. V shed 2 bases and J 8 bases; nucleotides not matched to a gene: 8. The CDR3 extends over 16 amino acids. CDR1 MNHEY and CDR2 SVGAGI come from the germline V gene. The CDR3 DNA is TGTGCCAGCAGTTACACCGGACAGGGGGGGAGGGAAAAACTGTTTTTT. Protein: CASSYTGQGGREKLFF.

This clone was seen once. This chain links TRBV10-1 with TRBJ2-1, with TRBD1 matching 7 bases. Germline trimming cut 5 bases from V and 5 bases from J; bases unmatched to any gene: 3. Germline CDR1 reads WNHNN; CDR2 reads SYGVQD (reference sequence). This CDR3 is 13 amino acids long. The CDR3 DNA reads as TGCGCCAGCAGTCAAGGGACAGACAATGAGCAGTTCTTC. It encodes CASSQGTDNEQFF.

This chain joins TRBV19 and TRBJ2-3, with D tentatively TRBD1 (6 bases). The CDR3 is 16 residues long. Germline V gene sequence: CDR1 LNHDA, CDR2 SQIVND (reference sequence). The V end lost 3 bases, the J end lost 2 bases, and 15 bases lay between the germline ends. CDR3 loop: CASSILPGTTTDTQYF. The CDR3 DNA reads as TGTGCCAGTAGTATTCTCCCCGGGACAACCACAGATACGCAGTATTTT.

The chain is built from TRBV27 and TRBJ2-1; a possible D gene is TRBD1 (6 bases). The germline V gene encodes CDR1 MNHEY and CDR2 SMNVEV (reference sequence). CDR3 length: 13 residues. The germline V and J ends were trimmed by 6 bases and 2 bases, with 8 bases remaining between them. The CDR3 sequence is CASSRDTYNEQFF. The DNA for the CDR3 is TGTGCCAGCAGCCGGGACACCTACAATGAGCAGTTCTTC.

The rearrangement uses TRBV29-1 and TRBJ2-1; TRBD1 agrees at 8 bases. From germline, CDR1 is SQVTM and CDR2 ANQGSEA. The CDR3 spans 14 residues. Losses at the gene ends were 7 bases for V and 9 bases for J; bases not matched to a gene: 14. The CDR3 loop reads CSETGQASDGEQFF. The CDR3, as DNA: TGCAGCGAGACGGGACAGGCGTCTGATGGTGAGCAGTTCTTC.